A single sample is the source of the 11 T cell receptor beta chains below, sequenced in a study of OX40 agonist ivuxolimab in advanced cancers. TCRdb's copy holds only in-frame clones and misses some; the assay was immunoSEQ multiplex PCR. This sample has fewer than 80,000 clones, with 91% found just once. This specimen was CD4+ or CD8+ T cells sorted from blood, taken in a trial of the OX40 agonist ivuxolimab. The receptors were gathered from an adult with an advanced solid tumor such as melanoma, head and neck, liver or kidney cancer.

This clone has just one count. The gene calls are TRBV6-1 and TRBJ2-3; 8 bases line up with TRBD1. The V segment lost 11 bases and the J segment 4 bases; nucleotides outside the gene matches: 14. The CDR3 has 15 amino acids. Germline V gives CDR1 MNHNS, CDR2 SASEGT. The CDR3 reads CAGSGGQGQSDTQYF. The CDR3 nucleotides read TGTGCCGGATCTGGCGGACAGGGACAATCAGATACGCAGTATTTT.

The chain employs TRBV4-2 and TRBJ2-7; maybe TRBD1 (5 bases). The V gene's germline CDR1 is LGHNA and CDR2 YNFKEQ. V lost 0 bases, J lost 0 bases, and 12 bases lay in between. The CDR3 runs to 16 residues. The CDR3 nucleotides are TGTGCCAGCAGCCAAGACAGGGCCGGTGCCTCCTACGAGCAGTACTTC. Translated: CASSQDRAGASYEQYF.

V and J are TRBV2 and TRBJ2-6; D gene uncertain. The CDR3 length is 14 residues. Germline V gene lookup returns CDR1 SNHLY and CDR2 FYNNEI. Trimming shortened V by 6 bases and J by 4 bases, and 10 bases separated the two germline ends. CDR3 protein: CASRSLGGANVLTF. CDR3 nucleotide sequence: TGTGCCAGCAGATCTTTGGGGGGGGCCAACGTCCTGACTTTC.

As DNA, the CDR3 is TGTGCCAGCAGTTTCCGCTCTGGGGCCAACGTCCTGACTTTC. This encodes CASSFRSGANVLTF. The gene calls are TRBV28 and TRBJ2-6; D remains ambiguous. In germline, CDR1 is MDHEN, CDR2 SYDVKM. Deletions cut 3 bases from V and 0 bases from J, with 3 bases between. The CDR3 has 14 residues.

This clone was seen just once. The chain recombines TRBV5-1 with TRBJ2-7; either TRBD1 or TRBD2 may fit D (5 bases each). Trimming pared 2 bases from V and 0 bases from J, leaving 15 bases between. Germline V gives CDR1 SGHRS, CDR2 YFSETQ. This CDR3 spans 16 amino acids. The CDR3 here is CASSFGYRDLSYEQYF. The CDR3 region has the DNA TGCGCCAGCAGCTTCGGGTATAGGGACCTCTCCTACGAGCAGTACTTC.

The CDR3 nucleotides read TGTGCCAGCAGTAAGACAGAAAACTATGGCTACACCTTC. This encodes CASSKTENYGYTF. J is TRBJ1-2 and V is TRBV2, with D perhaps TRBD1 (5 bases). Per germline, CDR1 SNHLY and CDR2 FYNNEI. This CDR3 comprises 13 residues. The V end lost 5 bases, the J end lost 2 bases, and 9 bases lay between the germline ends.

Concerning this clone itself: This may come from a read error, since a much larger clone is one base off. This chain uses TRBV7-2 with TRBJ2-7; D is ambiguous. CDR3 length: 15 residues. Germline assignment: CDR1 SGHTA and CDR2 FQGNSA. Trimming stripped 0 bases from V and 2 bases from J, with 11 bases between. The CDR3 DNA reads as TGTGCCAGCAGCTTAGCGCCGGAACACACCTACGAGCAGTACTTC. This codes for CASSLAPEHTYEQYF. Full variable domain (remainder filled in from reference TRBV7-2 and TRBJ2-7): GAGVSQSPSNKVTEKGKDVELRCDPISGHTALYWYRQSLGQGLEFLIYFQGNSAPDKSGLPSDRFSAERTGGSVSTLTIQRTQQEDSAVYLCASSLAPEHTYEQYFGPGTRLTVT.

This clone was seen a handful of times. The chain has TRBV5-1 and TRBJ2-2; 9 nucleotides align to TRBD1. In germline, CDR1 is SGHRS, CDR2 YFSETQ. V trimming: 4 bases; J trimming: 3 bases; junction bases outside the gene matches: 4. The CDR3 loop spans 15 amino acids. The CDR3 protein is CASSPGQGYTGELFF. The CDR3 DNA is TGCGCCAGCAGCCCGGGACAGGGATACACCGGGGAGCTGTTTTTT. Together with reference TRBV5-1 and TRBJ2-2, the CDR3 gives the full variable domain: KAGVTQTPRYLIKTRGQQVTLSCSPISGHRSVSWYQQTPGQGLQFLFEYFSETQRNKGNFPGRFSGRQFSNSRSEMNVSTLELGDSALYLCASSPGQGYTGELFFGEGSRLTVL.

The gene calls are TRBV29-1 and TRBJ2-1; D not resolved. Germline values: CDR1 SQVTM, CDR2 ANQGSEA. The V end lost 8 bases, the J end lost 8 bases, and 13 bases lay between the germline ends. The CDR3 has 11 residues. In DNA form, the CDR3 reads TGCAGCCCCAAATTCGACCATGAGCAGTTCTTC. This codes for CSPKFDHEQFF.

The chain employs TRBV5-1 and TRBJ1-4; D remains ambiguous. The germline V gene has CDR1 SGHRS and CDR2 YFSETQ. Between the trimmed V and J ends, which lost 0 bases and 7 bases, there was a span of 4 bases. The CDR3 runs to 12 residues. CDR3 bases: TGCGCCAGCAGCTTGGACACTGAAAAACTGTTTTTT. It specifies CASSLDTEKLFF.

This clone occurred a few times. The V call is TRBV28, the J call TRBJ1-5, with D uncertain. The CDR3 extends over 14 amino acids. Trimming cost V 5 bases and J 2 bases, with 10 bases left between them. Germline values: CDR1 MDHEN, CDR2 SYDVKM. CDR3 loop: CASSPELRNQPQHF. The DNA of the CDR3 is TGTGCCAGCAGTCCGGAGCTGCGCAATCAGCCCCAGCATTTT.